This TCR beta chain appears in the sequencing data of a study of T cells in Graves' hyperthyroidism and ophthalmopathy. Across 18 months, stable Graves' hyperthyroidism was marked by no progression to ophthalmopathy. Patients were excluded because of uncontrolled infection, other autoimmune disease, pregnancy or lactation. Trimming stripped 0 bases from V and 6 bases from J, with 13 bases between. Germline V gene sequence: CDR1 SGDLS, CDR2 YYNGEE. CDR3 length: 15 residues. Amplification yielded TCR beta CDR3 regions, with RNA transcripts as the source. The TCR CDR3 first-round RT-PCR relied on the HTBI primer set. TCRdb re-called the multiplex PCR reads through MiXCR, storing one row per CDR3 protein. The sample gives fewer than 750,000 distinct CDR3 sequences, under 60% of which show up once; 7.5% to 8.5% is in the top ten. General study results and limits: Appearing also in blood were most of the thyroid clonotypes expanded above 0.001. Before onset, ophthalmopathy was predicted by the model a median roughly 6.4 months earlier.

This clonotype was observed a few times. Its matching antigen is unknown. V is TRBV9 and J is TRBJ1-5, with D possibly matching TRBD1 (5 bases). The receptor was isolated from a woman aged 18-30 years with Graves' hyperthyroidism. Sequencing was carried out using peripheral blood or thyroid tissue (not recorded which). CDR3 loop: CASSVDGASGQPQHF. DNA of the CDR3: TGTGCCAGCAGCGTAGACGGGGCCTCGGGTCAGCCCCAGCATTTT.